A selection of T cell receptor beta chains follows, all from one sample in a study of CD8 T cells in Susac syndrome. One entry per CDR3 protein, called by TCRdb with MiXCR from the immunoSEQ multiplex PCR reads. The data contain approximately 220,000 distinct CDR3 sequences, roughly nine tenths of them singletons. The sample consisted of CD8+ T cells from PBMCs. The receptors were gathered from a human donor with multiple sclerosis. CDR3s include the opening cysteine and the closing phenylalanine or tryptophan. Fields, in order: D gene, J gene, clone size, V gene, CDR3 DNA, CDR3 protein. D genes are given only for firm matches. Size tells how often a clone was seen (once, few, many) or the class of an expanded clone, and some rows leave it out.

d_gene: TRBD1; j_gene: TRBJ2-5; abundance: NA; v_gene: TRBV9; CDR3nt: TGTGCCAGCAGCGAGACAGGGGGCGCAGGCGAGACCCAGTACTTC; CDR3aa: CASSETGGAGETQYF
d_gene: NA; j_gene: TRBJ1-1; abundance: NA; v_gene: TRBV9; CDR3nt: TGTGCCAGCAGCGCTTACAGAGGGTGGATGAACACTGAAGCTTTCTTT; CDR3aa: CASSAYRGWMNTEAFF
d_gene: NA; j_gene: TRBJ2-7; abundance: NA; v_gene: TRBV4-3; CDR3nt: TGCGCCAGCAGCCAAGAATGGGACGTCTCCTACGAGCAGTACTTC; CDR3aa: CASSQEWDVSYEQYF
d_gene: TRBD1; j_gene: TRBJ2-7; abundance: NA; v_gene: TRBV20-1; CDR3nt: TGCAGTGTTTCGGGACAGGGAGATCCCTACGAGCAGTACTTC; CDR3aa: CSVSGQGDPYEQYF
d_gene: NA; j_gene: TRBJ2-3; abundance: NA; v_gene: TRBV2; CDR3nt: TGTGCCAGCAGTGAAGACGGCGGGAGCACAGATACGCAGTATTTT; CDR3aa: CASSEDGGSTDTQYF
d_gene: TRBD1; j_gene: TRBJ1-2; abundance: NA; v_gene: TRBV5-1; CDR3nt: TGCGCCAGCAGCCCCGAGGGACAGACCAATGGCTACACCTTC; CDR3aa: CASSPEGQTNGYTF
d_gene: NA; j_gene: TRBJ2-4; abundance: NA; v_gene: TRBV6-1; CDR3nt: TGTGCCAGCAGTCCAGGGGCCAAAAACATTCAGTACTTC; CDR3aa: CASSPGAKNIQYF
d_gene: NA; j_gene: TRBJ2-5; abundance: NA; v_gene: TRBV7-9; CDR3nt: TGTGCCAGCAGCTTAGTTGGGTGGGGAGAGACCCAGTACTTC; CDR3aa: CASSLVGWGETQYF
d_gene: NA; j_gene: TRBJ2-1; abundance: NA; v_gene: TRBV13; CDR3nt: TGTGCCAGCAGCCATCCTACCGGGGCTGAGCAGTTCTTC; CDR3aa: CASSHPTGAEQFF
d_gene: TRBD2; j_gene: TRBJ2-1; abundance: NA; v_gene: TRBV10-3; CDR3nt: TGTGCCATCAGCTCGGGACTAGGGGACAATGAGCAGTTCTTC; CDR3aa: CAISSGLGDNEQFF
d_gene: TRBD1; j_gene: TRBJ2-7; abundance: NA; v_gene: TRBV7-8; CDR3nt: TGTGCCAGCAGCTCAGTGAGGGGGCCCTACGAGCAGTACTTC; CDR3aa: CASSSVRGPYEQYF
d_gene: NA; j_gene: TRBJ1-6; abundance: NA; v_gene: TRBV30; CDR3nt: TGTGCCTGGAGTCAAGTAGGGGGTAATTCACCCCTCCACTTT; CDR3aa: CAWSQVGGNSPLHF
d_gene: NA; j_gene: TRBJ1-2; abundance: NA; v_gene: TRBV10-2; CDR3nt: TGCGCCAGCAGTTTAGGGGAATTTGATGGCTACACCTTC; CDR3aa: CASSLGEFDGYTF
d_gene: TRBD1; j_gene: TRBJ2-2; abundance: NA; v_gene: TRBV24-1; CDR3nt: TGTGCCACCGGACAGGGCAACACCGGGGAGCTGTTTTTT; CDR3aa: CATGQGNTGELFF
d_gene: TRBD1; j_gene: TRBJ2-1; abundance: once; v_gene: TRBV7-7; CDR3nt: TGTGCTAGCAGCATAACGGGGACAGCTGAGCAGTTCTTC; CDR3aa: CASSITGTAEQFF
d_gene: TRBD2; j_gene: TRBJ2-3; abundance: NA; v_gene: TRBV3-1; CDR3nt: TGTGCCAGCAGCCGTAACCCTCTAGCGGGGGGGGCTAGCACAGATACGCAGTATTTT; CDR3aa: CASSRNPLAGGASTDTQYF
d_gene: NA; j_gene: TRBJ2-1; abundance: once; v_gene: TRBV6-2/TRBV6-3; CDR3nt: TGTGCCAGCAGCCCTCGCCCGGGAGTGCTCTACGATGAGCAGTTCTTC; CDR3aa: CASSPRPGVLYDEQFF
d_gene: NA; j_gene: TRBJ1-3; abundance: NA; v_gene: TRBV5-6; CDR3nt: TGTGCCAGCAGCTTCGGCATGGGCTCTGGAAACACCATATATTTT; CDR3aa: CASSFGMGSGNTIYF
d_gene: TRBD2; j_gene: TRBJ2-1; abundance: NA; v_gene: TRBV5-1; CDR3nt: TGCGCCAGCAGCTTGGAATCGGGACTAGTTATCTATGAGCAGTTCTTC; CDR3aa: CASSLESGLVIYEQFF
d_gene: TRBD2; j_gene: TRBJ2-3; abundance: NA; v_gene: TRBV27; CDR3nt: TGTGCCAGCAGTTTACTGACTAGCGGGAGCCCAGATACGCAGTATTTT; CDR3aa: CASSLLTSGSPDTQYF
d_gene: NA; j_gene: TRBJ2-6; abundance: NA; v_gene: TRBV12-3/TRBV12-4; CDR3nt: TGTGCCACCCTATCCGGGGCCAACGTCCTGACTTTC; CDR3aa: CATLSGANVLTF
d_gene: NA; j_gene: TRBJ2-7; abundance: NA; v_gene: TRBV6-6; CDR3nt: TGTGCCAGCAGTTACATGTACGAGCAGTACTTC; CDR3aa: CASSYMYEQYF
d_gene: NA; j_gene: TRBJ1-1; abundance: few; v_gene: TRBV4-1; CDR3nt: TGCGCCAGCAGCCATAAGGGGAACACTGAAGCTTTCTTT; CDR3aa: CASSHKGNTEAFF
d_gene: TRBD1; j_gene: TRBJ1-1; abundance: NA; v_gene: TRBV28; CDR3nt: TGTGCCAGCAGTTTATGGGTCCGACAGGGGGGAAAGAACACTGAAGCTTTCTTT; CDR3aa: CASSLWVRQGGKNTEAFF
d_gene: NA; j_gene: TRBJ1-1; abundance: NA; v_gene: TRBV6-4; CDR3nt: TGTGCCAGCAGCACCCACCACTCTTGGAGCACTGAAGCTTTCTTT; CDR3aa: CASSTHHSWSTEAFF
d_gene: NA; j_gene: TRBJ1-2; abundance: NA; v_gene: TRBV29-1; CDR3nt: TGCAGCGTTGAAGATTACGACGGGAACTATGGCTACACCTTC; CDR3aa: CSVEDYDGNYGYTF
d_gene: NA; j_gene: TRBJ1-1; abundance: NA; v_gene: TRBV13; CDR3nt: TGTGCCAGCAGCTTGGGGCGGGGAATGAACACTGAAGCTTTCTTT; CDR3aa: CASSLGRGMNTEAFF
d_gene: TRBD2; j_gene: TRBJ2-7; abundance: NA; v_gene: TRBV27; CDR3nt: TGTGCCAGCAGTTTATTCCCCCGGGGGGGCTCCTACGAGCAGTACTTC; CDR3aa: CASSLFPRGGSYEQYF
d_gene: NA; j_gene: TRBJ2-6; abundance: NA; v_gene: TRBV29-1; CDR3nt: TGCAGCGTAGGGGACCCGTACTCTGGGGCCAACGTCCTGACTTTC; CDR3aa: CSVGDPYSGANVLTF
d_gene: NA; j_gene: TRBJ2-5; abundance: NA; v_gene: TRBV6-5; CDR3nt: TGTGCCAGCAGTTACTCCCCGGGCGCGGGAGAGACCCAGTACTTC; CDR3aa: CASSYSPGAGETQYF
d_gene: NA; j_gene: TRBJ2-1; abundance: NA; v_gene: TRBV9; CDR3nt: TGTGCCAGCAGCCTCAAGCAGACTTCCTCCTACAATGAGCAGTTCTTC; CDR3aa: CASSLKQTSSYNEQFF
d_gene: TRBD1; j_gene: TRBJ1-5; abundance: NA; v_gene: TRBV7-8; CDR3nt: TGTGCCAGCAGCTTAGAGGGACAGGGGGCGATTAATCAGCCCCAGCATTTT; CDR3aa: CASSLEGQGAINQPQHF
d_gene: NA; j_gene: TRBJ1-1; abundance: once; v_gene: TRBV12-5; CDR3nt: TGTGCTAGTGGTTTGGTACGGCAGGTAGAAAACACTGAAGCTTTCTTT; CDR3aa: CASGLVRQVENTEAFF
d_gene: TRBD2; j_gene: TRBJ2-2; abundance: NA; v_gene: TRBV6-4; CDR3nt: TGTGCCAGCAGTGAAACAGCGGGAGTTCTCCCCGGGGAGCTGTTTTTT; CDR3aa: CASSETAGVLPGELFF
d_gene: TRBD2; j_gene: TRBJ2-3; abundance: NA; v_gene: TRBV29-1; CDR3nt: TGCAGCGTTGATCTCGGGGAGGGGAGTCGCGCAGATACGCAGTATTTT; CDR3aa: CSVDLGEGSRADTQYF
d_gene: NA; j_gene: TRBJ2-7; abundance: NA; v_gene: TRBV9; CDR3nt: TGTGCCAGCAGCGCGGGGGGCGACGGATCCTACGAGCAGTACTTC; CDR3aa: CASSAGGDGSYEQYF
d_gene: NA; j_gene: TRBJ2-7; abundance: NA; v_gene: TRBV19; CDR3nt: TGTGCCAGTAGTATGGGGATCGGTAAGTCCTACGAGCAGTACTTC; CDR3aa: CASSMGIGKSYEQYF
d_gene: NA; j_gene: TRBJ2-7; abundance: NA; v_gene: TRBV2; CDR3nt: TGTGCCAGCAGGGAGGGCCCACTTCGCTACGAGCAGTACTTC; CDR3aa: CASREGPLRYEQYF
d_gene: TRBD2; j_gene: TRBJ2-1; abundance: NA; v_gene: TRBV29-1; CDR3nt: TGCAGCGTTGAATCGGCTAGCGGAGGGAGGCAGTTCTTC; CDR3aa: CSVESASGGRQFF
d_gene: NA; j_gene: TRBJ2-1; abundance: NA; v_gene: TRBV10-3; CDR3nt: TGTGCCATCAGTGAGACGGCCACCTACAATGAGCAGTTCTTC; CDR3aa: CAISETATYNEQFF
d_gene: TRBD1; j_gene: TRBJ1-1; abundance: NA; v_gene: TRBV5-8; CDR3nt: TGTGCCAGCAGCTTGGACGGGACAGGGGGCGGCGGGAACACTGAAGCTTTCTTT; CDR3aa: CASSLDGTGGGGNTEAFF
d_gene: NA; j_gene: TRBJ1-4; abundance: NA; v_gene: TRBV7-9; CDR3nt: TGTGCCAGCAGCTCCCCGGTCCCGGCAGAGGAAAAACTGTTTTTT; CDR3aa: CASSSPVPAEEKLFF
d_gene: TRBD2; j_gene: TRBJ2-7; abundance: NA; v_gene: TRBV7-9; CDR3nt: TGTGCCAGCTCCCCGACTAGCGGGAGAAGGGGGCCTTACGAGCAGTACTTC; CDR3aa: CASSPTSGRRGPYEQYF
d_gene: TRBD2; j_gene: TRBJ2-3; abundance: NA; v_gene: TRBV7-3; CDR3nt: TGTGCCAGCAGCTTAAGCGGGAGGGGCACAGATACGCAGTATTTT; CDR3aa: CASSLSGRGTDTQYF
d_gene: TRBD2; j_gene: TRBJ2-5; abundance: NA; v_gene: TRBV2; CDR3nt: TGTGCCAGCAGTCGACTAGCGGGAGGGCCTCAAAAAGAGACCCAGTACTTC; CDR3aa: CASSRLAGGPQKETQYF
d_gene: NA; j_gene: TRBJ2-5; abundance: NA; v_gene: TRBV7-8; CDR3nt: TGTGCCAGCAGTTATCCATTTTCAGGGGGGCAAGAGACCCAGTACTTC; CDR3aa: CASSYPFSGGQETQYF
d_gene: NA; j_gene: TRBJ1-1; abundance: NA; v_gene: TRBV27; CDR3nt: TGTGCCAGCAGCCCCAGACCATTGAACACTGAAGCTTTCTTT; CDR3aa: CASSPRPLNTEAFF
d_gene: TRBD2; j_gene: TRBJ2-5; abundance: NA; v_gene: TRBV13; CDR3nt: TGTGCCAGCAGCTTCCTAGCGGGGCCAAATGGCGAGACCCAGTACTTC; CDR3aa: CASSFLAGPNGETQYF
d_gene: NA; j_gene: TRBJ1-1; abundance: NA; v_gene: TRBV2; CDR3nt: TGTGCCAGCAGCTTCCCCCTCCGGGGGGGCACTGAAGCTTTCTTT; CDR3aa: CASSFPLRGGTEAFF
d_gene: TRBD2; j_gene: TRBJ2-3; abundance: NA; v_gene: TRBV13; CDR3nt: TGTGCCAGCAGCCCTACTAGCGTTTCTAGCACAGATACGCAGTATTTT; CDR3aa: CASSPTSVSSTDTQYF
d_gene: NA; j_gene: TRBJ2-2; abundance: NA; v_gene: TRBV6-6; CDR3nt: TGTGCCAGCAGTTACTCGTGGGGGACGAACGGGGAGCTGTTTTTT; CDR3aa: CASSYSWGTNGELFF